One sample yielded the 5 T cell receptor beta chains listed below, sequenced in a study of cytomegalovirus exposure and HLA in healthy donors (dated by TCRdb to between 2016 and 2019). The library was produced with the immunoSEQ multiplex PCR assay. The multiplex PCR relied on a mix of 60 forward primers for TCR Vbeta segments and 13 reverse primers for TCR Jbeta segments. Drawn from immuneACCESS, this table holds only the in-frame rearrangements with V and J called that TCRdb kept. Clones are partly lost; checked studies trace under half to an unresolved V gene and leave the rest unexplained. The sample table records about 200,000 clones; under 90% of these occur just once. The ten largest clonotypes hold about 0.1% of the sample. The sample comprised PBMCs. Every receptor here comes from a boy aged 2 to 10 in good health and CMV-seronegative.

This clone was seen just once. This chain links TRBV9 with TRBJ2-1, with D perhaps TRBD1 (6 bases). CDR3 length equals 16 residues. CDR1 and CDR2 from the germline V gene are SGDLS and YYNGEE. V lost 2 bases, J lost 5 bases, and 17 bases lay in between. CDR3 loop: CASSVTPGAFNNEQFF. DNA of the CDR3: TGTGCCAGCAGCGTCACCCCAGGGGCTTTCAACAATGAGCAGTTCTTC.

The rearrangement links TRBV6-6 to TRBJ1-6; 9 positions match TRBD1. The CDR3 sequence is 16 residues long. The V gene's germline CDR1 is MNHNY and CDR2 SVGAGI (reference sequence). J lost 9 bases, V lost 0 bases, and 6 bases had no gene match. CDR3 nucleotide sequence: TGTGCCAGCAGTTACTCAGCAACAGGGGGCGGTTCACCCCTCCACTTT. Amino acids: CASSYSATGGGSPLHF.

This chain links TRBV19 with TRBJ2-1; 11 bases map to TRBD1. This CDR3 is built from 15 residues. The V gene end was trimmed by 7 bases and the J gene end by 6 bases; junction bases not matched to a gene: 8. Germline loops: CDR1 LNHDA, CDR2 SQIVND (reference sequence). Here the CDR3 DNA reads TGTGCCAGTACTAAAGGACAGGGGGCGTTCAATGAGCAGTTCTTC. This codes for CASTKGQGAFNEQFF.

The V gene is TRBV14, the J gene TRBJ1-1; no reliable D call. V was shortened by 0 bases and J by 3 bases, with 11 bases between the two germline ends. This CDR3 is 15 amino acids long. Germline values: CDR1 SGHDN, CDR2 FVKESK. In nucleotides, the CDR3 is TGTGCCAGCAGCCAAGATAGTACTAGAGACACTGAAGCTTTCTTT. Its protein product is CASSQDSTRDTEAFF.

This sequence joins TRBV29-1 and TRBJ1-2; D perhaps matches TRBD1 (6 bases). From germline, CDR1 is SQVTM and CDR2 ANQGSEA. The CDR3 has 12 amino acids. The V end lost 6 bases, the J end lost 6 bases, and 14 bases lay between the germline ends. Written as DNA, the CDR3 is TGCAGCGTGGACGGACAGAGTAATGGCTACACCTTC. It translates to CSVDGQSNGYTF.